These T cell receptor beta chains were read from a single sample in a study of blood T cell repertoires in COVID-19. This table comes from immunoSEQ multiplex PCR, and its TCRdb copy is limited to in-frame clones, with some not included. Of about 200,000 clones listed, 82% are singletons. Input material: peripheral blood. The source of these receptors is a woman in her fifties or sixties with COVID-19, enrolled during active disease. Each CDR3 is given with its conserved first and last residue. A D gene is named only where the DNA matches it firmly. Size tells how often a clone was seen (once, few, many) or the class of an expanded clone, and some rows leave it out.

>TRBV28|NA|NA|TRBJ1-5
CASSFSGMEQPQHF
TGTGCCAGCAGTTTTTCAGGGATGGAGCAGCCCCAGCATTTT
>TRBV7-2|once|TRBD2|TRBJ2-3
CASSSPTSGRDTQYF
TGTGCCAGCAGCTCCCCGACTAGCGGAAGGGATACGCAGTATTTT
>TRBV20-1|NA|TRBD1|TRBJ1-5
CSATESTGGNQPQHF
TGCAGTGCTACTGAAAGCACAGGGGGCAATCAGCCTCAGCATTTT
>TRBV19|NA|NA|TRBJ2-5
CASSIQTGKETQYF
TGTGCCAGTAGTATTCAGACGGGAAAAGAGACCCAGTACTTC
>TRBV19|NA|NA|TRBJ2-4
CASSIIGVAGKNIQYF
TGTGCCAGTAGTATAATCGGGGTGGCCGGGAAAAACATTCAGTACTTC
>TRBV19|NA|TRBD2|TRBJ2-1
CASSIDLAGTYNEQFF
TGTGCCAGTAGTATAGATCTAGCGGGAACCTACAATGAGCAGTTCTTC
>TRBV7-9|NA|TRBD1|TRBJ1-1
CASNPDRDRNNEAFF
TGTGCCAGCAACCCCGATCGGGACAGGAATAATGAAGCTTTCTTT
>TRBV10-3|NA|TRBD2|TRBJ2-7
CAITPGTSGGTYEQYF
TGTGCCATCACCCCAGGGACTAGCGGGGGGACCTACGAGCAGTACTTC
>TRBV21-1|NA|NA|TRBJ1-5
CASSKGGQNQPQHF
TGTGCCAGCAGCAAAGGGGGACAAAATCAGCCCCAGCATTTT
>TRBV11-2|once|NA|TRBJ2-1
CASSSLGNEQFF
TGTGCCAGCAGCAGTCTCGGCAATGAGCAGTTCTTC
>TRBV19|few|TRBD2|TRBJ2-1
CASWASGYNEQFF
TGTGCCAGCTGGGCTAGCGGTTACAATGAGCAGTTCTTC
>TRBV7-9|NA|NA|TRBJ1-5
CASSLGAAVSPQHF
TGTGCCAGCAGCTTAGGGGCAGCGGTTTCGCCCCAGCATTTT
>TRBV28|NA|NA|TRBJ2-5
CASSSGGSETQYF
TGTGCCAGCAGTTCCGGGGGATCGGAGACCCAGTACTTC
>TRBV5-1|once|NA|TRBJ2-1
CASSFEGFSYNEQFF
TGCGCCAGCAGCTTTGAGGGCTTCTCCTACAATGAGCAGTTCTTC
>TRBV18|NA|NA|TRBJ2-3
CASSLDSTDTQYF
TGTGCCAGCTCACTCGACAGTACAGATACGCAGTATTTT
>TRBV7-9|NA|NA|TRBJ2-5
CASSSGSRQGGFETQYF
TGTGCCAGCAGCTCAGGCAGTCGGCAGGGCGGTTTCGAGACCCAGTACTTC